Following are 28 T cell receptor beta chains from one sample sequenced in a study of cytomegalovirus exposure and HLA in healthy donors. Primers included in the PCR were 60 Vbeta and 13 Jbeta primers. This table comes from immunoSEQ multiplex PCR, and its TCRdb copy is limited to in-frame clones, with some not included. The sample holds over 150,000 clones, 70% to 90% seen once. Sequenced: PBMCs. The receptors stem from a girl aged 5 to 17 in good health and CMV-seropositive.

The chain carries TRBV19 and TRBJ1-5; D may be TRBD1 (6 bases). The ends were cut back, 9 bases at V and 6 bases at J, with 12 bases in the middle. This CDR3 has 12 amino acids. Looked up from germline, CDR1 is LNHDA and CDR2 is SQIVND (reference sequence). CDR3 protein: CASRPGVQPQHF. Here the CDR3 DNA reads TGTGCCAGCCGCCCAGGGGTTCAGCCCCAGCATTTT.

The V call is TRBV7-8, the J call TRBJ2-3; D perhaps matches TRBD2 (6 bases). The V end was cut by 4 bases, the J end by 4 bases, with 12 bases between. Germline V gives CDR1 SGHVS, CDR2 FQNEAQ. This CDR3 has 14 residues. DNA of the CDR3: TGTGCCAGCAGCTATTTTAGGGAGGCAGATACGCAGTATTTT. Translating gives CASSYFREADTQYF.

V usage is TRBV5-1 and J usage is TRBJ2-5; 15 nucleotides match TRBD2. Germline V gene data show CDR1 as SGHRS and CDR2 as YFSETQ. Trimming removed 3 bases from V and 5 bases from J; junction bases left unmatched: 5. This CDR3 contains 16 residues. DNA of the CDR3: TGCGCCAGCAGCTGGGGACTAGCGGGGGGCGGGGAGACCCAGTACTTC. Residues: CASSWGLAGGGETQYF.

The chain joins TRBV7-9 to TRBJ2-7; the match to TRBD2 covers 9 bases. V lost 3 bases, J lost 2 bases, and 5 bases stayed unmatched. This CDR3 is built from 15 residues. CDR1 is SEHNR, CDR2 FQNEAQ, per germline (reference sequence). The CDR3 DNA follows: TGTGCCAGCAGCTTGGATAGCGGGGGCACCTACGAGCAGTACTTC. It translates to CASSLDSGGTYEQYF.

The CDR3 DNA sequence: TGTGCCAGCAGCTTGGGGACAGGCTACACTGAAGCTTTCTTT. Translating it yields CASSLGTGYTEAFF. V gene TRBV5-8 combines with J gene TRBJ1-1, with TRBD1 matching 7 bases. V shed 0 bases and J 3 bases; nucleotides not matched to a gene: 2. The CDR3 spans 14 residues. Germline V lookup: CDR1 SGHTS, CDR2 YDEGEE.

The rearrangement links TRBV9 to TRBJ1-5; D gene ambiguous. Per the germline V gene, CDR1 is SGDLS and CDR2 is YYNGEE. The CDR3 has 15 amino acids. V lost 7 bases, J lost 0 bases, and 14 bases lay in between. Here the CDR3 reads CASSPKPYSNQPQHF. The CDR3 DNA is TGTGCCAGCTCACCCAAGCCTTATAGCAATCAGCCCCAGCATTTT.

The genes are TRBV6-1 and TRBJ2-6; a weak D match, TRBD1 (6 bases). In germline, CDR1 is MNHNS, CDR2 SASEGT. Trimming took 3 bases from V and 1 from J, leaving 10 bases between them. The CDR3 is 16 amino acids. This chain's CDR3 is CASSEDSGSGANVLTF. The CDR3 DNA sequence: TGTGCCAGCAGTGAGGACAGTGGGTCTGGGGCCAACGTCCTGACTTTC.

This sequence joins TRBV27 and TRBJ2-5; 11 bases are a match to TRBD1. With 6 bases clipped from V and 2 bases from J, the junction kept 2 bases outside the gene matches. Germline V lookup: CDR1 MNHEY, CDR2 SMNVEV (reference sequence). The CDR3 runs to 14 residues. Here the CDR3 reads CASSGTGGQETQYF. As DNA, the CDR3 is TGTGCCAGCAGCGGGACAGGGGGTCAAGAGACCCAGTACTTC.

V usage is TRBV5-1 and J usage is TRBJ2-5; 8 nucleotides align to TRBD1. The V and J ends lost 3 bases and 0 bases, in that order; junction bases with no gene match: 7. Germline loops: CDR1 SGHRS, CDR2 YFSETQ. The CDR3 contains 16 residues. CDR3 region: CASSSPGQGHQETQYF. CDR3 bases: TGCGCCAGCAGCTCCCCAGGACAGGGCCACCAAGAGACCCAGTACTTC.

Worth noting for this clone: Other nucleotide sequences from this sample produce the same CDR3. The gene calls are TRBV2 and TRBJ2-1, with D tentatively TRBD1 (5 bases). Germline CDR1 reads SNHLY; CDR2 reads FYNNEI. The CDR3 consists of 14 residues. Trimming stripped 7 bases from V and 8 bases from J, with 18 bases between. The CDR3 DNA reads as TGTGCCAGCACCAAAAAGCTCAGGGCCGATGAGCAGTTCTTC. Amino acid sequence: CASTKKLRADEQFF.

V is TRBV5-4 and J is TRBJ1-2; D possibly corresponds to TRBD1 (5 bases). The V gene lost 4 bases and the J gene lost 3 bases, with 16 bases spanning the gap. Per the germline V gene, CDR1 is SGHNT and CDR2 is YYREEE (reference sequence). There are 15 residues in the CDR3. CDR3 sequence reads: CASSNGGRGDYGYTF. CDR3 nucleotides: TGTGCCAGCAGCAATGGGGGGAGAGGGGACTATGGCTACACCTTC.

The chain is built from TRBV10-2 and TRBJ1-5, with TRBD1 as a possible D gene (6 bases). Germline loops: CDR1 WSHSY, CDR2 SAAADI. Trimming removed 1 base at V and 11 bases at J, with 18 bases between. The CDR3 covers 15 residues. CDR3 sequence reads: CASSEWAVLKGAQHF. For the CDR3, the DNA is TGCGCCAGCAGTGAGTGGGCGGTTTTGAAGGGGGCCCAGCATTTT.

This chain links TRBV21-1 with TRBJ2-7; TRBD1 was called by the table and not checked on the DNA. TRBV21-1 is designated a pseudogene. CDR3 length equals 15 residues. CDR3 bases: TGTGCCAGCAGCCAGTGGGACAGGGTGGTCTACGAGCAGTACTTC. It translates to CASSQWDRVVYEQYF.

The chain employs TRBV27 and TRBJ2-7; 8 nucleotides align to TRBD1. The ends lost 5 bases at V and 6 bases at J; junction bases unmatched: 9. Germline CDR1 reads MNHEY; CDR2 reads SMNVEV (reference sequence). The CDR3 spans 14 residues. CDR3 DNA sequence: TGTGCCAGCAGTCCATGGACAGGGAAGGGCGAGCAGTACTTC. Its protein is CASSPWTGKGEQYF.

The V call is TRBV6-5, the J call TRBJ2-1, with 9 positions matching TRBD1. The V segment lost 5 bases and the J segment 5 bases; nucleotides outside the gene matches: 4. The CDR3 is made up of 14 amino acids. Per the germline V gene, CDR1 is MNHEY and CDR2 is SVGAGI. The CDR3 loop is CASSRRTGDNEQFF. In DNA form, the CDR3 reads TGTGCCAGCAGTCGAAGGACAGGGGACAATGAGCAGTTCTTC.

V is TRBV13 and J is TRBJ2-1; TRBD1 matches at 7 bases. The CDR3 has 15 residues. The V and J ends lost 3 bases and 7 bases, in that order; junction bases with no gene match: 9. Germline V gene lookup returns CDR1 PRHDT and CDR2 FYEKMQ (reference sequence). The DNA for the CDR3 is TGTGCCAGCAGCTTTAGACAGGGACCGAGAAATGAGCAGTTCTTC. It encodes CASSFRQGPRNEQFF.

This chain connects TRBV2 to TRBJ1-1, with no clear D. The germline gives CDR1 SNHLY, CDR2 FYNNEI. CDR3 length: 12 amino acids. V lost 6 bases to trimming and J lost 0 bases, with 5 bases between them. CDR3 residues: CASSVMNTEAFF. The CDR3 DNA follows: TGTGCCAGCAGCGTAATGAACACTGAAGCTTTCTTT.

The chain couples TRBV19 to TRBJ1-1, with a possible D match to TRBD1 (5 bases). The CDR3 is 14 amino acids. Germline V lookup: CDR1 LNHDA, CDR2 SQIVND (reference sequence). Trimming cost V 6 bases and J 7 bases, with 18 bases left between them. The CDR3 sequence: CASSPKGGAGEAFF. The DNA of the CDR3 is TGTGCCAGTAGCCCGAAGGGAGGGGCCGGTGAAGCTTTCTTT.

The rearrangement links TRBV10-1 to TRBJ2-4, with a weak D call TRBD2 (6 bases). V dropped 2 bases and J dropped 9 bases, with 26 bases sitting between them. Germline values: CDR1 WNHNN, CDR2 SYGVQD (reference sequence). The CDR3 runs 18 residues. DNA for the CDR3: TGCGCCAGCAGTGAGACGTATGCGGGGAAATCCCCTCGGGGCATTCAGTACTTC. Amino acids: CASSETYAGKSPRGIQYF.

Only one count was recorded for this clone. This chain joins TRBV4-1 and TRBJ1-6; D is possibly TRBD1 (6 bases). CDR3 length: 15 amino acids. CDR1 is MGHRA, CDR2 YSYEKL, per germline. V was cut by 4 bases and J by 3 bases, with 10 bases left in between. CDR3 amino acids: CASSPLQGYNSPLHF. CDR3 sequence (DNA): TGCGCCAGCAGCCCATTACAGGGCTATAATTCACCCCTCCACTTT.

The rearrangement joins TRBV27 to TRBJ2-3, with D uncertain. Trimming pared 0 bases from V and 0 bases from J, leaving 7 bases between. The CDR3 runs 15 residues. Germline CDR1 reads MNHEY; CDR2 reads SMNVEV (reference sequence). In DNA, the CDR3 is TGTGCCAGCAGTTTATCAGCTTCTAGCACAGATACGCAGTATTTT. This encodes CASSLSASSTDTQYF.

In its sample, this clone was seen a few times. The chain links TRBV10-2 to TRBJ2-7; 11 bases align to TRBD2. V lost 2 bases to trimming and J lost 3 bases; unmatched junction nucleotides: 9. The CDR3 contains 17 residues. CDR1 WSHSY and CDR2 SAAADI come from the germline V gene. CDR3 residues: CASSESPLAGGVYEQYF. CDR3 nucleotides: TGCGCCAGCAGTGAGAGCCCATTAGCGGGGGGGGTCTACGAGCAGTACTTC.

In this sample, this clone turned up a few times. The V gene is TRBV6-5, the J gene TRBJ1-1; D is possibly TRBD1 (5 bases). Trimming removed 2 bases from V and 4 bases from J, with 14 bases in between. There are 15 residues in the CDR3. CDR1 is MNHEY, CDR2 SVGAGI, per germline. The CDR3 DNA sequence: TGTGCCAGCAGTTACCGTGTAGGGGATGGCACTGAAGCTTTCTTT. This sequence encodes CASSYRVGDGTEAFF.

This chain links TRBV19 with TRBJ1-1; D may be TRBD1 (5 bases). This CDR3 comprises 14 residues. Germline V gene sequence: CDR1 LNHDA, CDR2 SQIVND (reference sequence). V was pared by 7 bases and J by 0 bases, with 12 bases between. The CDR3 DNA is TGTGCCAGTACCGTCGACAGCATGAACACTGAAGCTTTCTTT. It codes for CASTVDSMNTEAFF.

The chain uses TRBV28 and TRBJ1-3; unclear D gene. Trimming shortened V by 8 bases and J by 2 bases, and 19 bases separated the two germline ends. The CDR3 sequence is 16 residues long. Per the germline V gene, CDR1 is MDHEN and CDR2 is SYDVKM. The chain's CDR3 is CASRSAEGRTGNTIYF. The CDR3 coding sequence is TGTGCCAGCCGGAGTGCGGAGGGCCGAACTGGAAACACCATATATTTT.

V and J are TRBV10-2 and TRBJ2-1; no clear D gene. Trimming cost V 4 bases and J 2 bases, with 9 bases left between them. Germline V gives CDR1 WSHSY, CDR2 SAAADI. The CDR3 has 14 amino acids. In DNA form, the CDR3 reads TGCGCCAGCAGTGCGTCCTCAGCCTACAATGAGCAGTTCTTC. This sequence encodes CASSASSAYNEQFF.

The rearrangement links TRBV2 to TRBJ2-1, with TRBD2 as a possible D gene (5 bases). The germline CDR1 and CDR2 sequences are SNHLY and FYNNEI. The CDR3 is 15 residues long. V was cut by 6 bases and J by 3 bases, with 15 bases left in between. CDR3 in DNA: TGTGCCAGCAGGGTCTCCGGGGTTAACTACAATGAGCAGTTCTTC. Its translation is CASRVSGVNYNEQFF.

The chain carries TRBV19 and TRBJ2-5, with 9 bases that match TRBD1. Germline lookup yields CDR1 LNHDA and CDR2 SQIVND (reference sequence). The CDR3 contains 16 residues. J lost 5 bases, V lost 2 bases, and 9 bases had no gene match. The CDR3, as DNA: TGTGCCAGTAGTATAACAGGGGGCGTTTTCACGGAGACCCAGTACTTC. Translating gives CASSITGGVFTETQYF.